These 22 T cell receptor beta chains came from one sample sequenced in a study of blood T cell repertoires in COVID-19. Data came from immunoSEQ multiplex PCR; TCRdb stores just in-frame clones and leaves some out. This sample carries a few hundred thousand clones, about 90% of them seen once, and the ten largest clones take 3%. What was sequenced was PBMCs or T cells enriched from blood (not recorded which). Source of these receptors: a woman in her 30s who had recovered from COVID-19.

The V gene is TRBV6-5, the J gene TRBJ1-6; 7 bases are a match to TRBD1. The CDR3 has 14 residues. Germline CDR1 is MNHEY and CDR2 is SVGAGI. V was clipped by 2 bases and J by 8 bases; unmatched bases: 3. Written as DNA, the CDR3 is TGTGCCAGCAGTTACAAGGACAGGTATTCACCCCTCCACTTT. Its protein product is CASSYKDRYSPLHF.

This clone has only one observation. The rearrangement joins TRBV7-2 to TRBJ2-2; unclear D gene. Deletions cut 4 bases from V and 4 bases from J, with 10 bases between. The CDR3 extends over 14 amino acids. Germline V gives CDR1 SGHTA, CDR2 FQGNSA. The CDR3 sequence is CASSSFQATGELFF. The CDR3 DNA reads as TGTGCCAGCAGCTCCTTTCAGGCCACCGGGGAGCTGTTTTTT.

The chain joins TRBV7-2 to TRBJ1-1; 9 nucleotides align to TRBD1. V shed 2 bases and J 7 bases; nucleotides not matched to a gene: 8. This CDR3 comprises 15 residues. Germline values: CDR1 SGHTA, CDR2 FQGNSA. CDR3 sequence reads: CASSLSTGQGVEAFF. CDR3 DNA: TGTGCCAGCAGCTTATCCACGGGACAGGGCGTTGAAGCTTTCTTT.

The chain links TRBV2 to TRBJ1-6, with D uncertain. Trimming removed 4 bases from V and 4 bases from J, with 5 bases in between. CDR1 is SNHLY, CDR2 FYNNEI, per germline. CDR3 length: 13 residues. The CDR3: CASSAGYNSPLHF. In DNA, the CDR3 is TGTGCCAGCAGTGCAGGTTATAATTCACCCCTCCACTTT.

CDR3 sequence (DNA): TGTGCCAGCAGCCCCGGACAGGGCGTTGGGGAGCTGTTTTTT. Encoded protein: CASSPGQGVGELFF. V is TRBV6-5 and J is TRBJ2-2; 8 bases match TRBD1. Germline V gene lookup returns CDR1 MNHEY and CDR2 SVGAGI. The CDR3 totals 14 residues. The V gene end was trimmed by 6 bases and the J gene end by 8 bases; junction bases not matched to a gene: 8.

Only one count was recorded for this clone. This chain links TRBV5-4 with TRBJ2-7; D gene ambiguous. The V end lost 2 bases, the J end lost 5 bases, and 17 bases lay between the germline ends. CDR1 and CDR2 from the germline V gene are SGHNT and YYREEE (reference sequence). This CDR3 has 15 amino acids. CDR3 sequence (DNA): TGTGCCAGCAGCTTCCCCCCCGCGGATAGGAACGAGCAGTACTTC. Its protein product is CASSFPPADRNEQYF.

The chain joins TRBV24-1 to TRBJ2-3, with 12 bases aligning to TRBD2. The V segment lost 5 bases and the J segment 8 bases; nucleotides outside the gene matches: 13. Per the germline V gene, CDR1 is KGHDR and CDR2 is SFDVKD. The CDR3 contains 17 residues. DNA for the CDR3: TGTGCCACCAGTGCCAGCCGACTAGCGGGAGACATAGGTACGCAGTATTTT. This sequence encodes CATSASRLAGDIGTQYF.

The chain carries TRBV13 and TRBJ2-2; 8 nucleotides agree with TRBD1. The CDR3 runs to 16 residues. The germline V gene has CDR1 PRHDT and CDR2 FYEKMQ (reference sequence). With 3 bases clipped from V and 2 bases from J, the junction kept 5 bases outside the gene matches. The CDR3 DNA sequence: TGTGCCAGCAGCTTTAGTGGGACAGGCAACACCGGGGAGCTGTTTTTT. Its translation: CASSFSGTGNTGELFF.

The J gene is TRBJ1-2, the V gene TRBV9, with TRBD1 matching 8 bases. The V gene's germline CDR1 is SGDLS and CDR2 YYNGEE. Trimming cost V 3 bases and J 5 bases; bases outside gene matches: 6. The CDR3 loop spans 14 amino acids. The chain's CDR3 is CASSAGQGWYGYTF. The DNA of the CDR3 is TGTGCCAGCAGCGCAGGACAGGGTTGGTATGGCTACACCTTC.

The chain has TRBV3-1 (or the pseudogene TRBV3-2) and TRBJ2-1; D not certain. There are 10 residues in the CDR3. V lost 8 bases, J lost 9 bases, and 8 bases lay in between. Germline CDR1 reads LGHDT; CDR2 reads YNNKEL (reference sequence). CDR3 protein: CASGHPEQFF. The CDR3 DNA follows: TGTGCCAGCGGGCACCCTGAGCAGTTCTTC.

This rearrangement joins TRBV7-8 to TRBJ2-7; 7 nucleotides align to TRBD1. The germline V gene encodes CDR1 SGHVS and CDR2 FQNEAQ. This CDR3 has 14 residues. Trimming at V came to 5 bases and at J to 0 bases, leaving 4 bases not matched to a gene. DNA of the CDR3: TGTGCCAGCAGCCAGGACAGGATCTCCTACGAGCAGTACTTC. Translation gives CASSQDRISYEQYF.

The chain couples TRBV6-1 to TRBJ2-7; D is possibly TRBD2 (6 bases). CDR1 MNHNS and CDR2 SASEGT come from the germline V gene. The ends were cut back, 0 bases at V and 3 bases at J, with 18 bases in the middle. The CDR3 loop spans 17 amino acids. The CDR3 sequence is CASSEADLAWGVYEQYF. Written as DNA, the CDR3 is TGTGCCAGCAGTGAAGCGGATCTAGCGTGGGGGGTCTACGAGCAGTACTTC.

The chain employs TRBV5-8 and TRBJ2-7, with TRBD1 matching 10 bases. This CDR3 has 17 residues. Looked up from germline, CDR1 is SGHTS and CDR2 is YDEGEE. V was pared by 2 bases and J by 6 bases, with 14 bases of the junction left unmatched. This CDR3 reads CASSFNRPGTGEGEQYF. DNA of the CDR3: TGTGCCAGCAGCTTCAATCGGCCCGGGACAGGGGAAGGCGAGCAGTACTTC.

The chain has TRBV5-1 and TRBJ2-6; 9 bases are a match to TRBD2. With V trimmed by 4 bases and J by 5 bases, 19 bases remained unmatched. The germline V gene has CDR1 SGHRS and CDR2 YFSETQ. The CDR3 extends over 20 amino acids. CDR3 loop: CASSIALGSGSLDRANVLTF. The CDR3 region has the DNA TGCGCCAGCAGCATCGCGCTGGGTAGCGGGAGCCTGGACAGGGCCAACGTCCTGACTTTC.

This clone was seen only once. This chain connects TRBV19 to TRBJ2-2, with D perhaps matching TRBD2 (6 bases). Between the trimmed V and J ends, which lost 4 bases and 6 bases, there was a span of 9 bases. From germline, CDR1 is LNHDA and CDR2 SQIVND (reference sequence). CDR3 length equals 13 residues. The CDR3: CASSNSGAGELFF. The CDR3 nucleotides read TGTGCCAGTAGTAATAGCGGAGCCGGGGAGCTGTTTTTT.

The J gene is TRBJ1-1, the V gene TRBV7-2; D is possibly TRBD1 (6 bases). Between the trimmed V and J ends, which lost 4 bases and 1 base, there was a span of 13 bases. The length of the CDR3 is 15 residues. Germline V gene sequence: CDR1 SGHTA, CDR2 FQGNSA. CDR3 DNA: TGTGCCAGCAGCTGGGAGGGGGGACCGAACACTGAAGCTTTCTTT. Translation gives CASSWEGGPNTEAFF.

The genes are TRBV28 and TRBJ1-2; 7 bases match TRBD1. From germline, CDR1 is MDHEN and CDR2 SYDVKM. The CDR3 runs 14 residues. J was trimmed by 4 bases and V by 7 bases; bases with no gene match: 9. The CDR3 loop reads CASIQTDRTYGYTF. CDR3 DNA: TGTGCCAGCATTCAGACGGACAGGACCTATGGCTACACCTTC.

The rearrangement uses TRBV14 and TRBJ1-5, with D perhaps matching TRBD1 (6 bases). V lost 4 bases and J 2 bases, leaving 21 bases between the germline ends. Germline lookup yields CDR1 SGHDN and CDR2 FVKESK. This CDR3 spans 18 amino acids. The CDR3 is CASSRDKITGRGNQPQHF. CDR3 nucleotide sequence: TGTGCCAGCAGCCGAGACAAAATTACAGGGAGGGGCAATCAGCCCCAGCATTTT.

The chain employs TRBV27 and TRBJ2-1; TRBD2 agrees at 11 bases. CDR3 size: 19 residues. V lost 4 bases, J lost 2 bases, and 13 bases stayed unmatched. Germline-derived CDR1 and CDR2 are MNHEY and SMNVEV (reference sequence). CDR3 in DNA: TGTGCCAGCAGTTCCGGGACTAGCGGATACCTTCGACCCTACAATGAGCAGTTCTTC. Amino acids: CASSSGTSGYLRPYNEQFF.

Here the CDR3 reads CASSVGVNTGELFF. The CDR3 bases are TGTGCCAGCAGCGTGGGAGTTAACACCGGGGAGCTGTTTTTT. This chain joins TRBV9 and TRBJ2-2; TRBD2 might be the D (5 bases). Germline V gene data show CDR1 as SGDLS and CDR2 as YYNGEE. Trimming removed 2 bases from V and 2 bases from J, with 7 bases in between. This CDR3 is built from 14 residues.

This clone was detected a few times. This sequence joins TRBV6-5 and TRBJ2-2; maybe TRBD1 (6 bases). Germline V gives CDR1 MNHEY, CDR2 SVGAGI. The ends were cut back, 6 bases at V and 2 bases at J, with 13 bases in the middle. CDR3 length: 15 residues. CDR3 protein: CASRLMGANTGELFF. The CDR3 coding sequence is TGTGCCAGCAGGTTGATGGGGGCTAACACCGGGGAGCTGTTTTTT.

This CDR3 is CASSSHFGAGGPSYNEQFF. CDR3 sequence (DNA): TGTGCCAGCAGTTCTCACTTTGGAGCGGGAGGGCCGTCCTACAATGAGCAGTTCTTC. The chain joins TRBV27 to TRBJ2-1, with 10 positions matching TRBD2. V shed 4 bases, J shed 1 base, and the junction held 13 bases outside the gene matches. Germline CDR1 and CDR2: MNHEY and SMNVEV (reference sequence). The CDR3 has 19 amino acids.